This T cell receptor beta chain was obtained from a study of cytomegalovirus exposure and HLA in healthy donors. Findings and limits, study-wide: Researchers counted approximately 160 TCR beta chains as cytomegalovirus-associated.

The PCR made use of 60 Vbeta and 13 Jbeta primers. Profiled with immunoSEQ multiplex PCR; TCRdb holds only in-frame clones, not every one. The table includes about 150,000 clones, 75% to 85% detected once. The CDR3 totals 15 residues. CDR1 is MGHRA, CDR2 YSYEKL, per germline. J gave up 10 bases and V 1 base, and 3 bases lay outside the gene matches. A word on this clone: Its antigen is still unknown.

The rearrangement links TRBV4-1 to TRBJ2-1; TRBD2 aligns across 14 bases. Sequencing was carried out using PBMCs. The clonotype was recovered from a man younger than 45 in good health and CMV-seropositive. CDR3 loop: CASSQGLAGGQEQFF. CDR3 nucleotide sequence: TGCGCCAGCAGCCAAGGACTAGCGGGAGGGCAAGAGCAGTTCTTC.